Listed below are T cell receptor beta chains from one sample, sequenced in a study of vaccination and CD4 T cells after COVID-19. Antigens of these TCRs are unknown. TCRdb re-analysed the PCR reads in MiXCR, keeping a single row per CDR3 protein. The sample has 20,000 to 25,000 distinct CDR3 sequences; about half are singletons. Sequencing was performed on CD4+ T cells from blood, cultured in vitro. The source of these receptors is a human donor who had recovered from COVID-19. CDR3s include the opening cysteine and the closing phenylalanine or tryptophan. D genes are given only for firm matches. A clone size is listed for some rows: how often the clone was seen (once, few, many), or a class if it is expanded.

TRBD2,TRBV6-4,once,TRBJ2-3,CASSDSPLAGFYTDTQYF,TGTGCCAGCAGTGACTCCCCCCTAGCGGGCTTCTACACAGATACGCAGTATTTT
.,TRBV10-3,.,TRBJ2-7,CAIDLYEQYF,TGTGCCATCGACCTCTACGAGCAGTACTTC
.,TRBV7-2,.,TRBJ2-1,CASSPRQSSYNEQFF,TGTGCCAGCAGCCCACGACAGAGCTCCTACAATGAGCAGTTCTTC
.,TRBV28,.,TRBJ2-7,CASSLHTIYEQYF,TGTGCCAGCAGCCTCCACACTATTTACGAGCAGTACTTC
.,TRBV6-1,few,TRBJ1-1,CASRATTVNTEAFF,TGTGCCAGCAGGGCTACGACAGTGAACACTGAAGCTTTCTTT
.,TRBV5-1,.,TRBJ1-6,CASSRQSGESSPLHF,TGCGCCAGCAGCCGGCAGTCAGGGGAGAGTTCACCCCTCCACTTT
.,TRBV28,.,TRBJ1-2,CASSLRGSYGYTF,TGTGCCAGCAGCCTAAGGGGAAGCTATGGCTACACCTTC
.,TRBV7-9,.,TRBJ1-4,CASSLVQTGGEKLFF,TGTGCCAGCAGCTTAGTTCAGACAGGAGGTGAAAAACTGTTTTTT
TRBD1,TRBV7-8,.,TRBJ2-7,CASSHRRTGGYEQYF,TGTGCCAGCAGCCACCGTCGGACAGGGGGGTACGAGCAGTACTTC
.,TRBV4-3,.,TRBJ2-3,CASSQDVARTDTQYF,TGCGCCAGCAGCCAAGATGTTGCGCGCACAGATACGCAGTATTTT
TRBD2,TRBV11-3,once,TRBJ2-1,CASSLTFYISGRSSYNEQFF,TGTGCCAGCAGCTTAACGTTCTATATTAGCGGGCGGAGCTCCTACAATGAGCAGTTCTTC
TRBD2,TRBV10-3,.,TRBJ2-1,CAISDGSGRTLYNEQFF,TGTGCCATCAGTGACGGTAGCGGGAGGACCCTCTACAATGAGCAGTTCTTC
.,TRBV7-9,few,TRBJ1-1,CASSLVTNTEAFF,TGTGCCAGCAGCTTAGTGACGAACACTGAAGCTTTCTTT
TRBD1,TRBV12-3/TRBV12-4,.,TRBJ1-6,CASSFPGQNSPLHF,TGTGCCAGCAGTTTTCCGGGACAGAATTCACCCCTCCACTTT
TRBD2,TRBV19,.,TRBJ2-3,CASSIRLGSGGNTQYF,TGTGCCAGTAGTATACGTCTTGGGAGCGGGGGAAATACGCAGTATTTT
.,TRBV10-3,.,TRBJ1-1,CAISDPGASNTEAFF,TGTGCCATCAGTGACCCAGGGGCCTCGAACACTGAAGCTTTCTTT
TRBD2,TRBV7-9,few,TRBJ2-2,CASSLSWLAGENGELFF,TGTGCCAGCAGCTTATCTTGGCTAGCGGGAGAGAACGGGGAGCTGTTTTTT
.,TRBV11-2,.,TRBJ1-2,CASSSFNRRANYGYTF,TGTGCCAGCAGCTCCTTTAACAGAAGGGCTAACTATGGCTACACCTTC
.,TRBV27,.,TRBJ2-2,CASSLWGDSDIGELFF,TGTGCCAGCAGTTTATGGGGGGACAGTGACATCGGGGAGCTGTTTTTT
TRBD1,TRBV20-1,few,TRBJ1-5,CSARDSGQGVSNQPQHF,TGCAGTGCTAGAGACAGCGGACAGGGGGTTAGCAATCAGCCCCAGCATTTT
TRBD1,TRBV10-3,.,TRBJ2-6,CAIRNPGQAPSGANVLTF,TGTGCCATCAGAAACCCGGGACAGGCACCCTCTGGGGCCAACGTCCTGACTTTC
TRBD2,TRBV29-1,.,TRBJ2-3,CSVKASGIGTDTQYF,TGCAGCGTAAAGGCTAGCGGAATTGGCACAGATACGCAGTATTTT
.,TRBV7-2,.,TRBJ2-5,CASSLGTRPETQYF,TGTGCCAGCAGCTTAGGTACCCGGCCAGAGACCCAGTACTTC
TRBD1,TRBV6-2/TRBV6-3,.,TRBJ1-5,CASSYIQGANQPQHF,TGTGCCAGCAGTTACATACAGGGGGCAAATCAGCCCCAGCATTTT
.,TRBV10-1,.,TRBJ1-2,CASSPGTWGGYGYTF,TGCGCCAGCAGTCCCGGGACGTGGGGAGGCTATGGCTACACCTTC
TRBD1,TRBV12-3/TRBV12-4,few,TRBJ1-2,CASSPLDRASFGGYTF,TGTGCCAGCAGTCCCCTTGACAGGGCTTCCTTTGGTGGCTACACCTTC
TRBD1,TRBV28,.,TRBJ1-2,CASSLSGTDYGYTF,TGTGCCAGCAGTTTATCAGGGACAGATTATGGCTACACCTTC
TRBD1,TRBV28,few,TRBJ1-2,CASKPHAGQGAFWRGYTF,TGTGCCAGCAAGCCCCATGCGGGACAGGGTGCGTTTTGGCGTGGCTACACCTTC
.,TRBV10-3,.,TRBJ1-5,CAISEGPRDTSSNQPQHF,TGTGCCATCAGTGAGGGACCGCGGGACACTTCAAGCAATCAGCCCCAGCATTTT
.,TRBV24-1,.,TRBJ2-7,CATSDLYGYEQYF,TGTGCCACCAGTGATTTGTATGGCTACGAGCAGTACTTC
.,TRBV15,few,TRBJ1-5,CATSSAGTRNNQPQHF,TGTGCCACCAGCAGTGCCGGGACACGAAACAATCAGCCCCAGCATTTT
.,TRBV6-1,.,TRBJ1-6,CASRTRLYSPLHF,TGTGCCAGCAGAACCAGACTGTATTCACCCCTCCACTTT
.,TRBV7-9,.,TRBJ1-5,CASSLGPGQLQHF,TGTGCCAGCAGCTTAGGGCCAGGACAGCTCCAGCATTTT
.,TRBV12-3/TRBV12-4,.,TRBJ2-2,CASSYGGTNTGELFF,TGTGCCAGCAGTTATGGAGGGACGAACACCGGGGAGCTGTTTTTT
.,TRBV18,.,TRBJ2-5,CASSPQGETQYF,TGTGCCAGCTCACCCCAGGGAGAGACCCAGTACTTC
.,TRBV20-1,.,TRBJ2-1,CSARASVYNEQFF,TGCAGTGCTAGGGCTAGCGTGTACAATGAGCAGTTCTTC
.,TRBV6-1,.,TRBJ1-4,CATGRGYEKLFF,TGTGCCACGGGCAGGGGTTACGAAAAACTGTTTTTT
TRBD2,TRBV7-2,.,TRBJ2-1,CASSGRLAGYNEQFF,TGTGCCAGCAGCGGCAGACTAGCGGGCTACAATGAGCAGTTCTTC
.,TRBV4-2,.,TRBJ1-1,CASSQNDRLGTEAFF,TGTGCCAGCAGCCAGAACGACAGGTTGGGCACTGAAGCTTTCTTT